Following are 2 T cell receptor beta chains from one sample sequenced in a study of T cells after yellow fever vaccination (dated by TCRdb to about 2019). Read against the paper, the sample's treatment or condition label means: live attenuated yellow fever vaccine strain. Receptors were amplified or captured by 5' RACE. TCRdb shows the sequencer as Illumina NovaSeq 6000. The raw public data were reprocessed by TCRdb itself: fastp quality trimming at Q25, MiXCR clonotype calling, in-frame beta chains only. Rows merge per CDR3 protein into single entries with the most common DNA and genes. The sample has approximately 250,000 distinct CDR3 sequences on record, roughly 4% of them singletons. The ten biggest clones cover about 19% of the sample. The sequences come from PBMCs, collected 15 days after the yellow fever booster vaccination. These receptors were taken from a man aged 18 to 30 who received the YFV17D yellow fever vaccine.

The gene calls are TRBV10-2 and TRBJ2-5; TRBD2 agrees at 9 bases. Germline CDR1 WSHSY, CDR2 SAAADI. The ends lost 4 bases at V and 5 bases at J; junction bases unmatched: 8. The CDR3 has 15 residues. The CDR3 region is CASSAGGGAGETQYF. CDR3 nucleotide sequence: TGCGCCAGCAGTGCTGGCGGGGGGGCCGGGGAGACCCAGTACTTC.

This clonotype showed up many times. The CDR3 reads CASSRYTSNQPQHF. In DNA, the CDR3 is TGCGCCAGCAGCCGTTACACTAGCAATCAGCCCCAGCATTTT. The J gene is TRBJ1-5, the V gene TRBV4-1; D unresolved. V lost 4 bases and J 0 bases, leaving 7 bases between the germline ends. The CDR3 loop spans 14 amino acids. CDR1 is MGHRA, CDR2 YSYEKL, per germline.